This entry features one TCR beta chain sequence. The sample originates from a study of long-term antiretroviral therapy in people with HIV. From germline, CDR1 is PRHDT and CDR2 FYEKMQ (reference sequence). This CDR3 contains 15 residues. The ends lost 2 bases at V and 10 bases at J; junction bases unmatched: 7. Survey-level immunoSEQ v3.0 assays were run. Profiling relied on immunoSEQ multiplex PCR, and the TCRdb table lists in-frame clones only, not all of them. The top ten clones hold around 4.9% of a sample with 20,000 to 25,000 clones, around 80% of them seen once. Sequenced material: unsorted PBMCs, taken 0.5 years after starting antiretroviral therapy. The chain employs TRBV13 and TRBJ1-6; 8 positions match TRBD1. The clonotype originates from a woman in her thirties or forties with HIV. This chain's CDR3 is CASSLFGQGESPLHF. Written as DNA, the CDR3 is TGTGCCAGCAGCTTATTTGGACAGGGTGAATCACCCCTCCACTTT.